The 16 T cell receptor beta chains listed next were all sequenced from one sample in a study of blood T cell repertoires in COVID-19 (dated by TCRdb to 2018 to 2020). Libraries were constructed by the immunoSEQ multiplex PCR assay. What TCRdb holds here is the immuneACCESS table cut down to in-frame rearrangements. Part of the clones is not present; checked against another copy, under half of the missing clones reflect an unresolved V gene, and the others are unexplained. For this sample the table gives approximately 200,000 clones, of which around 90% were detected only once. The ten largest clonotypes hold approximately 1.8% of the sample. The sample comprised peripheral blood. These receptors were collected from a man aged 65 to 85 with acute or convalescent COVID-19.

V is TRBV9 and J is TRBJ2-3; D is unresolved. CDR3 length equals 13 residues. With 0 bases removed from V and 4 bases from J, the gap between germline ends came to 6 bases. The germline V gene has CDR1 SGDLS and CDR2 YYNGEE. CDR3 region: CASSVATADTQYF. In DNA form, the CDR3 reads TGTGCCAGCAGCGTAGCTACCGCAGATACGCAGTATTTT.

The table lists this clone with a count of one. This chain connects TRBV11-2 to TRBJ2-1; possible D gene TRBD2, 5 bases. The germline gives CDR1 SGHAT, CDR2 FQNNGV. V was pared by 8 bases and J by 9 bases, with 11 bases between. CDR3 length: 11 amino acids. The CDR3 nucleotides are TGTGCCAGCGAGCAGAGCGGTGAGCAGTTCTTC. This sequence encodes CASEQSGEQFF.

V usage is TRBV27 and J usage is TRBJ1-6; 7 bases map to TRBD1. V shed 5 bases, J shed 10 bases, and the junction held 5 bases outside the gene matches. The CDR3 is made up of 13 amino acids. Looked up from germline, CDR1 is MNHEY and CDR2 is SMNVEV (reference sequence). CDR3 sequence: CASSAYRGSPLHF. The CDR3 region has the DNA TGTGCCAGCAGTGCTTACAGGGGATCACCCCTCCACTTT.

The chain recombines TRBV7-2 with TRBJ2-7; the match to TRBD2 covers 10 bases. The CDR3 contains 16 residues. From germline, CDR1 is SGHTA and CDR2 FQGNSA. J gave up 2 bases and V 1 base, and 5 bases lay outside the gene matches. CDR3 loop: CASSLDLAGVPYEQYF. The CDR3, as DNA: TGTGCCAGCAGCTTAGATCTAGCGGGAGTCCCCTACGAGCAGTACTTC.

This rearrangement joins TRBV6-5 to TRBJ1-1; no clear D. This CDR3 is 13 amino acids long. The germline V gene has CDR1 MNHEY and CDR2 SVGAGI. Trimming took off 6 bases at V and 0 bases at J, with 8 bases between the two ends. CDR3 coding DNA: TGTGCCAGCAGAGCTATCATGAACACTGAAGCTTTCTTT. It yields the protein CASRAIMNTEAFF.

This clone was picked up one time. V and J are TRBV28 and TRBJ2-3, with D unresolved. V gave up 7 bases and J gave up 2 bases, with 7 bases separating them. The CDR3 length is 12 residues. The germline V gene has CDR1 MDHEN and CDR2 SYDVKM. CDR3 DNA sequence: TGTGCCAGCAATTCGGTCACAGATACGCAGTATTTT. It specifies CASNSVTDTQYF.

This sequence joins TRBV3-1 (or the pseudogene TRBV3-2) and TRBJ1-2, with 7 bases fitting TRBD1. CDR1 and CDR2 (germline): LGHDT, YNNKEL (reference sequence). The CDR3 extends over 13 amino acids. The V segment lost 4 bases and the J segment 8 bases; nucleotides outside the gene matches: 7. The CDR3 DNA reads TGTGCCAGCAGCCCCTGGGACAGAGCCGGCTACACCTTC. It yields the protein CASSPWDRAGYTF.

The J gene is TRBJ1-5, the V gene TRBV19; 9 bases are shared with TRBD1. Looked up from germline, CDR1 is LNHDA and CDR2 is SQIVND (reference sequence). This CDR3 is built from 15 residues. V shed 3 bases, J shed 4 bases, and the junction held 4 bases outside the gene matches. The DNA for the CDR3 is TGTGCCAGTAGTATTTTTGACAGGGGGAATCAGCCCCAGCATTTT. Its protein is CASSIFDRGNQPQHF.

V is TRBV5-1 and J is TRBJ1-4, with 8 bases that match TRBD1. CDR3 size: 16 residues. The trim removed 4 bases at V and 8 bases at J, leaving 13 bases unmatched. Germline V gene data show CDR1 as SGHRS and CDR2 as YFSETQ. The CDR3 sequence is CASSPPGGQGREKLFF. CDR3 nucleotide sequence: TGCGCCAGCAGCCCCCCAGGAGGACAGGGAAGGGAAAAACTGTTTTTT.

The chain has TRBV7-3 and TRBJ2-3, with 7 bases that match TRBD1. The germline V gene encodes CDR1 SGHTA and CDR2 FQGTGA. Trimming cost V 5 bases and J 2 bases; bases outside gene matches: 4. This CDR3 comprises 14 residues. The CDR3 protein is CASSQGTVTDTQYF. The CDR3 DNA sequence: TGTGCCAGCAGCCAAGGGACAGTCACAGATACGCAGTATTTT.

CDR3 region: CASSPGQGEAKNIQYF. In nucleotides, the CDR3 is TGTGCCAGCAGTCCCGGACAGGGGGAGGCCAAAAACATTCAGTACTTC. V usage is TRBV7-2 and J usage is TRBJ2-4; TRBD1 aligns across 10 bases. Germline CDR1 SGHTA, CDR2 FQGNSA. Trimming cost V 6 bases and J 1 base; bases outside gene matches: 6. This CDR3 region has 16 residues.

The chain uses TRBV27 and TRBJ2-7; 9 nucleotides agree with TRBD1. V was clipped by 5 bases and J by 7 bases; unmatched bases: 9. The CDR3 spans 14 residues. CDR1 and CDR2 from the germline V gene are MNHEY and SMNVEV (reference sequence). DNA of the CDR3: TGTGCCAGCAGTCCAGGGACAGGGTCATGGGAGCAGTACTTC. Its protein product is CASSPGTGSWEQYF.

This chain uses TRBV6-2 or TRBV6-3 with TRBJ2-1; D unclear. Germline V gene data show CDR1 as MNHEY and CDR2 as SVGEGT. The CDR3 loop spans 13 amino acids. Trimming stripped 0 bases from V and 5 bases from J, with 5 bases between. The CDR3 DNA is TGTGCCAGCAGTTACTCGGCAAACAATGAGCAGTTCTTC. It specifies CASSYSANNEQFF.

CDR3: CASSGGTGAARGGELFF. The CDR3 coding sequence is TGTGCCAGCAGCGGAGGGACAGGGGCCGCTAGGGGCGGGGAGCTGTTTTTT. The gene calls are TRBV5-6 and TRBJ2-2; 10 bases match TRBD1. This CDR3 is built from 17 residues. J was trimmed by 7 bases and V by 4 bases; bases with no gene match: 13. The germline V gene has CDR1 SGHDT and CDR2 YYEEEE.

The rearrangement links TRBV9 to TRBJ2-5; TRBD2 is a possible D gene (5 bases). Germline assignment: CDR1 SGDLS and CDR2 YYNGEE. CDR3 length: 14 amino acids. With 5 bases removed from V and 5 bases from J, the gap between germline ends came to 16 bases. The CDR3 here is CASSNEGNWETQYF. The CDR3 nucleotides read TGTGCCAGCAGTAACGAGGGTAACTGGGAGACCCAGTACTTC. Together with reference TRBV9 and TRBJ2-5, the CDR3 gives the full variable domain: DSGVTQTPKHLITATGQRVTLRCSPRSGDLSVYWYQQSLDQGLQFLIQYYNGEERAKGNILERFSAQQFPDLHSELNLSSLELGDSALYFCASSNEGNWETQYFGPGTRLLVL.

The V and J genes are TRBV9 and TRBJ2-3; maybe TRBD2 (6 bases). The V and J ends lost 2 bases and 1 base respectively, with 17 bases between them. CDR3 length equals 17 residues. The germline gives CDR1 SGDLS, CDR2 YYNGEE. CDR3 sequence reads: CASSVSPGGIRTDTQYF. CDR3 DNA sequence: TGTGCCAGCAGCGTTTCCCCGGGCGGGATTCGCACAGATACGCAGTATTTT.